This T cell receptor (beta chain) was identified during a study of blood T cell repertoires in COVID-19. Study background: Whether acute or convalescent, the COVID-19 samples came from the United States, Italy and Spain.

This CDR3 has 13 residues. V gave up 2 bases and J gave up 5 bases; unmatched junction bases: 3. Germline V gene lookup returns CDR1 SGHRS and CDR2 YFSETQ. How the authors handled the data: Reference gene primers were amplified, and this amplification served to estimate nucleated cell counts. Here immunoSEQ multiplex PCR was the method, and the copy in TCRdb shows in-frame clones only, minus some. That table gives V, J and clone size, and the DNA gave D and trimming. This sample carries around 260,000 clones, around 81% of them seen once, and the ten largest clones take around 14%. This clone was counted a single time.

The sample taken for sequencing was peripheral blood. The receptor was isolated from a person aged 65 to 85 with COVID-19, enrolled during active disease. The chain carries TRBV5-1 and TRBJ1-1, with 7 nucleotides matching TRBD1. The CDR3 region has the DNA TGCGCCAGCAGCTTTACAGGGGTTACTGAAGCTTTCTTT. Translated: CASSFTGVTEAFF.